Shown below are 15 T cell receptor beta chains from a single sample sequenced in a study of identical twins (dated by TCRdb to about 2016). Receptor amplification or capture employed 5' RACE. Sequenced using an Illumina HiSeq 2000. TCRdb reran the public reads through fastp at Q25 and MiXCR, keeping productive beta chains. Under each unique CDR3 protein, matching rows form one entry showing the most common genes and DNA. This sample gives under 1 million distinct CDR3 sequences in total; approximately 13% of them show up just once. The leading ten clones occupy 1.5% to 2% of the sample. These data were likewise used in another study, on yellow fever vaccine responses in identical twins.

The sample taken for sequencing was PBMCs. These receptors originate from a woman younger than 30 in good health.

This clonotype came up a few times. The chain couples TRBV28 to TRBJ1-1, with D perhaps matching TRBD1 (5 bases). Trimming pared 3 bases from V and 4 bases from J, leaving 12 bases between. The CDR3 totals 14 residues. Germline V CDR1 and CDR2: MDHEN, SYDVKM. The CDR3 spells CASSFSGDFTEAFF. CDR3 coding DNA: TGTGCCAGCAGTTTCAGCGGGGACTTCACTGAAGCTTTCTTT.

The chain carries TRBV27 and TRBJ2-3, with TRBD1 as a possible D gene (5 bases). With 7 bases removed from V and 3 bases from J, the gap between germline ends came to 17 bases. CDR3 length: 15 amino acids. CDR1 is MNHEY and CDR2 is SMNVEV in the germline V gene (reference sequence). The CDR3 sequence: CASTTVGEGTDTQYF. DNA for the CDR3: TGTGCCAGCACCACCGTAGGGGAAGGGACAGATACGCAGTATTTT.

This clonotype was seen a handful of times. The V call is TRBV5-1, the J call TRBJ1-2; D is undetermined. The CDR3 totals 14 residues. Germline V lookup: CDR1 SGHRS, CDR2 YFSETQ. The V gene lost 0 bases and the J gene lost 4 bases, with 10 bases spanning the gap. CDR3 DNA: TGCGCCAGCAGCTTGGAGGGTCTTGGCTATGGCTACACCTTC. It codes for CASSLEGLGYGYTF.

V and J are TRBV4-2 and TRBJ2-3; 11 positions match TRBD2. J lost 6 bases, V lost 1 base, and 9 bases had no gene match. The CDR3 consists of 17 residues. Germline V gives CDR1 LGHNA, CDR2 YNFKEQ. This CDR3 is CASSQATSGDSPDTQYF. The CDR3 bases are TGTGCCAGCAGCCAAGCGACTAGCGGGGACTCCCCCGATACGCAGTATTTT.

This clonotype was found a few times. The gene calls are TRBV7-9 and TRBJ2-7; possibly TRBD2 for D (5 bases). In germline, CDR1 is SEHNR, CDR2 FQNEAQ (reference sequence). V was cut by 3 bases and J by 1 base, with 10 bases left in between. The CDR3 extends over 14 amino acids. CDR3 DNA sequence: TGTGCCAGCAGCTTTAGGGAGCTGTCCTACGAGCAGTACTTC. It codes for CASSFRELSYEQYF.

This clonotype came up a few times. The rearrangement uses TRBV20-1 and TRBJ1-6; TRBD1 matches 10 bases. The CDR3 has 14 residues. The ends lost 5 bases at V and 14 bases at J; junction bases unmatched: 12. Germline CDR1 DFQATT, CDR2 SNEGSKA (reference sequence). This CDR3 reads CSAPGTGALRALHF. The DNA of the CDR3 is TGCAGTGCTCCCGGGACAGGGGCCCTCCGGGCCCTCCACTTT.

A few counts support this clonotype. The V gene is TRBV5-1, the J gene TRBJ1-1; perhaps TRBD1 as D (5 bases). CDR3 size: 15 residues. CDR1 SGHRS and CDR2 YFSETQ come from the germline V gene. V was cut by 4 bases and J by 7 bases, with 20 bases left in between. The CDR3 coding sequence is TGCGCCAGCAGCCCAGCCGGGACGGGGTACGGTGAAGCTTTCTTT. It translates to CASSPAGTGYGEAFF.

This clonotype was counted a few times. This chain joins TRBV7-6 and TRBJ2-5; possible D gene TRBD1, 6 bases. V lost 0 bases and J 1 base, leaving 9 bases between the germline ends. From germline, CDR1 is SGHVS and CDR2 FNYEAQ. The CDR3 is 15 residues long. The CDR3 sequence: CASSLAWDTQETQYF. The CDR3, as DNA: TGTGCCAGCAGCTTAGCATGGGACACCCAAGAGACCCAGTACTTC.

J is TRBJ2-1 and V is TRBV29-1; 9 bases line up with TRBD2. This CDR3 contains 16 residues. After removal of 0 bases from V and 9 bases from J, the junction contained 12 bases not matched to a gene. In germline, CDR1 is SQVTM, CDR2 ANQGSEA. The CDR3 is CSVEDQDSGRPPEQFF. CDR3 DNA: TGCAGCGTTGAAGATCAGGATAGCGGGAGACCACCTGAGCAGTTCTTC.

V and J are TRBV5-6 and TRBJ1-2; D gene ambiguous. V lost 4 bases and J 1 base, leaving 11 bases between the germline ends. This CDR3 region has 14 residues. Germline loops: CDR1 SGHDT, CDR2 YYEEEE. The CDR3 here is CASSPYTRNYGYTF. Written as DNA, the CDR3 is TGTGCCAGCAGCCCCTACACCCGTAACTATGGCTACACCTTC.

This clonotype was counted a few times. The CDR3 reads CSARAAVYSGNTIYF. CDR3 DNA: TGCAGTGCTAGAGCAGCGGTATACAGTGGAAACACCATATATTTT. This chain joins TRBV20-1 and TRBJ1-3; no firm D call. With 1 base removed from V and 3 bases from J, the gap between germline ends came to 13 bases. Germline-derived CDR1 and CDR2 are DFQATT and SNEGSKA (reference sequence). The CDR3 runs 15 residues.

In its sample, this clonotype was seen a few times. This chain joins TRBV7-9 and TRBJ2-5, with D uncertain. The CDR3 is 14 residues long. V lost 5 bases and J lost 1, with 11 bases in between. Germline loops: CDR1 SEHNR, CDR2 FQNEAQ (reference sequence). For the CDR3, the DNA is TGTGCCAGCAGCCGATCAGAAATCCAAGAGACCCAGTACTTC. Translating gives CASSRSEIQETQYF.

This rearrangement joins TRBV29-1 to TRBJ2-3; 14 positions agree with TRBD2. The CDR3 consists of 15 residues. V lost 7 bases, J lost 0 bases, and 3 bases stayed unmatched. Germline assignment: CDR1 SQVTM and CDR2 ANQGSEA. CDR3 protein: CSAGLAGGSTDTQYF. The CDR3, as DNA: TGCAGCGCAGGACTAGCGGGGGGTAGCACAGATACGCAGTATTTT.

The V and J genes are TRBV6-5 and TRBJ2-5; TRBD2 matches at 12 bases. V lost 2 bases and J lost 3; bases outside the gene matches: 10. This CDR3 contains 18 residues. The V gene's germline CDR1 is MNHEY and CDR2 SVGAGI. CDR3 coding DNA: TGTGCCAGCAGTTACACCGGGGGTCGGACTAGCGGGAAAGAGACCCAGTACTTC. It specifies CASSYTGGRTSGKETQYF.

This clonotype came up a few times. The chain joins TRBV7-9 to TRBJ2-7, with D maybe TRBD2 (5 bases). CDR3 size: 16 residues. Germline CDR1 reads SEHNR; CDR2 reads FQNEAQ (reference sequence). V shed 0 bases and J shed 2 bases, with 14 bases lying between them. The CDR3 loop is CASSLASWSGTYEQYF. The CDR3 DNA follows: TGTGCCAGCAGCTTAGCGTCGTGGTCGGGGACCTACGAGCAGTACTTC.